One sample yielded the 4 T cell receptor beta chains listed below, sequenced in a study of CD8 T cells in Susac syndrome. RNA amounts of roughly 0.5 to 1 ug underwent reverse transcription with random hexamers. TCRdb reprocessed the immunoSEQ multiplex PCR reads via MiXCR and lists one record per CDR3 protein. The sample shows over 130,000 distinct CDR3 sequences, roughly 94% of them seen only once. The sequencing input was CD4+ T cells from PBMCs. The source is a human donor with Susac syndrome.

The rearrangement joins TRBV28 to TRBJ2-7; TRBD1 aligns across 7 bases. V lost 5 bases and J lost 1; bases outside the gene matches: 11. The CDR3 totals 16 residues. Germline V lookup: CDR1 MDHEN, CDR2 SYDVKM. CDR3 nucleotide sequence: TGTGCCAGCAGTCCCATCAGGTCAGGGGGTTCCTACGAGCAGTACTTC. It encodes CASSPIRSGGSYEQYF.

The J gene is TRBJ2-2, the V gene TRBV2; weak D call: TRBD2 (6 bases). This CDR3 has 15 amino acids. CDR1 is SNHLY, CDR2 FYNNEI, per germline. V lost 6 bases, J lost 3 bases, and 14 bases lay in between. CDR3 in DNA: TGTGCCAGCAGCGCGGGGACTGCCTACACCGGGGAGCTGTTTTTT. Protein product: CASSAGTAYTGELFF. The full variable domain, rest sourced from reference TRBV2 and TRBJ2-2, is EPEVTQTPSHQVTQMGQEVILRCVPISNHLYFYWYRQILGQKVEFLVSFYNNEISEKSEIFDDQFSVERPDGSNFTLKIRSTKLEDSAMYFCASSAGTAYTGELFFGEGSRLTVL.

The chain carries TRBV15 and TRBJ2-7; TRBD2 agrees at 10 bases. From germline, CDR1 is LNHNV and CDR2 YYDKDF (reference sequence). V lost 0 bases to trimming and J lost 4 bases; unmatched junction nucleotides: 0. CDR3 length: 14 residues. CDR3 coding DNA: TGTGCCACCAGCAGAGAACTAGCGGGGTACGAGCAGTACTTC. Translated: CATSRELAGYEQYF.

The chain combines TRBV18 with TRBJ1-5; D not resolved. V lost 3 bases and J 0 bases, leaving 6 bases between the germline ends. This CDR3 contains 14 residues. Germline CDR1 KGHSH, CDR2 LQKENI. CDR3 in DNA: TGTGCCAGCTCACCGTTGGATAGCAATCAGCCCCAGCATTTT. Translated, it gives CASSPLDSNQPQHF.